The rows below give T cell receptor beta chains drawn from one sample of a study of blood T cell repertoires in COVID-19. The method was immunoSEQ multiplex PCR; TCRdb's version includes in-frame clones alone and lacks a portion of them. The sample lists 80,000 to 95,000 clones, around 90% seen once, with roughly 2% in the top ten. Sequencing was done on a sample of peripheral blood. These receptor sequences come from a human donor with active COVID-19. The donor label of this sample is uncertain. The CDR3 runs from the conserved cysteine through the conserved F or W. Each record gives: clone size, D gene, V gene, J gene, CDR3 DNA, CDR3 protein. D genes are given only for firm matches. Not every row has a clone size; where given, it reads once, few, many or a size class.

clone size: few
D gene: TRBD2
V gene: TRBV6-4
J gene: TRBJ2-2
CDR3 DNA: TGTGCCAGCAGTGACGGGGGGGACACCGGGGAGCTGTTTTTT
CDR3 protein: CASSDGGDTGELFF

clone size: .
D gene: TRBD1
V gene: TRBV10-3
J gene: TRBJ1-2
CDR3 DNA: TGTGCCATCAGTGAATCCCCGACAGGGGGACACTATGGCTACACCTTC
CDR3 protein: CAISESPTGGHYGYTF

clone size: .
D gene: TRBD1
V gene: TRBV19
J gene: TRBJ1-2
CDR3 DNA: TGTGCCAGTAGTACCGAGACAGGGGACCATGGCTACACCTTC
CDR3 protein: CASSTETGDHGYTF

clone size: .
D gene: .
V gene: TRBV21-1
J gene: TRBJ2-7
CDR3 DNA: TGTGCCAGCAGCAAAGATTGGAGGGGGGGGTTCTCCTACGAGCAGTACTTC
CDR3 protein: CASSKDWRGGFSYEQYF

clone size: .
D gene: TRBD1
V gene: TRBV7-2
J gene: TRBJ1-1
CDR3 DNA: TGTGCCAGCAGCAAACAGGGGAGCACTGAAGCTTTCTTT
CDR3 protein: CASSKQGSTEAFF

clone size: .
D gene: TRBD1
V gene: TRBV18
J gene: TRBJ2-5
CDR3 DNA: TGTGCCAGCTCACCTCGACAGGGGCGGGAGACCCAGTACTTC
CDR3 protein: CASSPRQGRETQYF

clone size: .
D gene: TRBD2
V gene: TRBV7-2
J gene: TRBJ2-3
CDR3 DNA: TGTGCCAGCGACTTAGGGACTAGCGGGTTTCGCACAGATACGCAGTATTTT
CDR3 protein: CASDLGTSGFRTDTQYF

clone size: .
D gene: TRBD2
V gene: TRBV24-1
J gene: TRBJ2-3
CDR3 DNA: TGTGCCACCAGTGATCCATTGAAGAGCGGGGGGAGCACAGATACGCAGTATTTT
CDR3 protein: CATSDPLKSGGSTDTQYF

clone size: .
D gene: TRBD1
V gene: TRBV7-2
J gene: TRBJ1-3
CDR3 DNA: TGTGCCAGCAGCTTAGGTCCAAGGACAGGCTCTGGAAACACCATATATTTT
CDR3 protein: CASSLGPRTGSGNTIYF

clone size: .
D gene: TRBD1
V gene: TRBV5-6
J gene: TRBJ2-7
CDR3 DNA: TGTGCCAGCAGCTTGAGGGACAGGGGGACATCCTACGAGCAGTACTTC
CDR3 protein: CASSLRDRGTSYEQYF

clone size: .
D gene: .
V gene: TRBV5-1
J gene: TRBJ2-7
CDR3 DNA: TGCGCCAGCAGCTTCCGGACAGAAGAGCAGTACTTC
CDR3 protein: CASSFRTEEQYF

clone size: .
D gene: .
V gene: TRBV6-1
J gene: TRBJ2-1
CDR3 DNA: TGTGCCAGCAGTGAATCCCTAATTACCCTCGGGCAGGGACTTTTCAATGAGCAGTTCTTC
CDR3 protein: CASSESLITLGQGLFNEQFF

clone size: .
D gene: .
V gene: TRBV6-6
J gene: TRBJ2-7
CDR3 DNA: TGTGCCAGCAGTATGCGAGACGAGCAGTACTTC
CDR3 protein: CASSMRDEQYF

clone size: .
D gene: TRBD1
V gene: TRBV13
J gene: TRBJ2-7
CDR3 DNA: TGTGCCAGCAGCTTAATGGACAGGGGAGTGGTCGAGCAGTACTTC
CDR3 protein: CASSLMDRGVVEQYF

clone size: .
D gene: TRBD2
V gene: TRBV27
J gene: TRBJ2-7
CDR3 DNA: TGTGCCAGCAGCCCGGGGGGGTCGGGGACCTCCTACGAGCAGTACTTC
CDR3 protein: CASSPGGSGTSYEQYF

clone size: .
D gene: TRBD1
V gene: TRBV6-1
J gene: TRBJ1-6
CDR3 DNA: TGTGCCAGCAGTGATAAGGGACAGCTCCGTAAATCACCCCTCCACTTT
CDR3 protein: CASSDKGQLRKSPLHF

clone size: .
D gene: .
V gene: TRBV5-1
J gene: TRBJ2-7
CDR3 DNA: TGCGCCAGCAGCTCAGGGCTCCACGAGCAGTACTTC
CDR3 protein: CASSSGLHEQYF

clone size: .
D gene: .
V gene: TRBV6-6
J gene: TRBJ2-2
CDR3 DNA: TGTGCCAGCAGTCGATCCCCCGGGGCCGGGGAGCTGTTTTTT
CDR3 protein: CASSRSPGAGELFF

clone size: .
D gene: .
V gene: TRBV4-1
J gene: TRBJ1-1
CDR3 DNA: TGCGCCAGCAGCTCACGGGCTAGCCCCGAAGCTTTCTTT
CDR3 protein: CASSSRASPEAFF

clone size: .
D gene: TRBD2
V gene: TRBV3-1/TRBV3-2
J gene: TRBJ2-1
CDR3 DNA: TGTGCCAGCAGCCGCCTGGCCGGGACTAGCGGGGGCCATTACAATGAGCAGTTCTTC
CDR3 protein: CASSRLAGTSGGHYNEQFF